Shown below are 28 T cell receptor beta chains from a single sample sequenced in a study of glioma-infiltrating T cells. Amplification of TCR alpha and beta CDR3 regions from RNA used iRepertoire nested multiplex PCR. From the multiplex PCR reads, TCRdb called clonotypes with MiXCR, one entry per CDR3 protein. The table includes 90,000 to 100,000 distinct CDR3 sequences, roughly 40% detected once. The sequenced material came from glioma tissue, nonneoplastic brain tissue, or PBMCs (not recorded which). The receptors shown here come from a human donor with low-grade glioma or glioblastoma, undergoing nonglioma brain surgery, or in good health (not recorded which).

This clonotype has at least ten counts. This chain joins TRBV5-1 and TRBJ2-7; D remains ambiguous. The V gene's germline CDR1 is SGHRS and CDR2 YFSETQ. There are 12 residues in the CDR3. V was trimmed by 4 bases and J by 4 bases, leaving 9 bases between them. CDR3 sequence (DNA): TGCGCCAGCAGCCGTACCGGATACGAGCAGTACTTC. Translating it yields CASSRTGYEQYF.

This clonotype occurred many times. The chain carries TRBV10-3 and TRBJ2-5, with D perhaps matching TRBD2 (6 bases). Trimming removed 2 bases from V and 5 bases from J, with 6 bases in between. Germline CDR1 ENHRY, CDR2 SYGVKD. This CDR3 is built from 12 residues. The CDR3 is CAISEGGETQYF. The CDR3 region has the DNA TGTGCCATCAGTGAGGGGGGGGAGACCCAGTACTTC.

To note about this clonotype: A much larger clone lies a single base off, so this may be a read error. V is TRBV7-3 and J is TRBJ2-1; perhaps TRBD2 as D (7 bases). Germline V CDR1 and CDR2: SGHTA, FQGTGA. The CDR3 spans 15 residues. The CDR3 DNA sequence: TGTTCCAGCAGCTTAGGGGGGGGCTCCTACAATGAGCAGTTCTTC. Its protein is CSSSLGGGSYNEQFF.

The chain links TRBV30 to TRBJ1-6; 11 nucleotides agree with TRBD1. The CDR3 covers 15 residues. The V and J ends lost 8 bases and 9 bases, in that order; junction bases with no gene match: 12. CDR1 is GTSNPN and CDR2 is SVGIG in the germline V gene (reference sequence). In DNA form, the CDR3 reads TGTGCCAGAGATAAGACCGGGACAGGGGGTTCACCCCTCCACTTT. It translates to CARDKTGTGGSPLHF.

On this clonotype: With a much larger clone just one base away, this may be a read error. The rearrangement joins TRBV29-1 to TRBJ1-5; 7 positions agree with TRBD1. The CDR3 is 15 amino acids. Germline CDR1 SQVTM, CDR2 ANQGSEA. CDR3 DNA: TGCAGCGTTCGCAGAGTCAGGGGGAGCAATCAGTCCCAGCATTTT. It specifies CSVRRVRGSNQSQHF. Using reference TRBV29-1 and TRBJ1-5 for the parts outside the CDR3, the full variable domain is SAVISQKPSRDICQRGTSLTIQCQVDSQVTMMFWYRQQPGQSLTLIATANQGSEATYESGFVIDKFPISRPNLTFSTLTVSNMSPEDSSIYLCSVRRVRGSNQSQHFGDGTRLSIL.

CDR3 bases: TGTGCCAGCTCTGGGGAGGACTATGGCTACACCTTC. Its translation is CASSGEDYGYTF. This sequence joins TRBV25-1 and TRBJ1-2; no clear D gene. The V and J ends lost 8 bases and 3 bases respectively, with 10 bases between them. CDR1 and CDR2 (germline): MGHDK, SYGVNS. CDR3 length equals 12 residues.

This clonotype was seen at least ten times. The chain carries TRBV5-1 and TRBJ2-1; 7 bases are shared with TRBD2. The trim removed 0 bases at V and 2 bases at J, leaving 2 bases unmatched. This CDR3 is built from 15 residues. Germline V lookup: CDR1 SGHRS, CDR2 YFSETQ. Written as DNA, the CDR3 is TGCGCCAGCAGCTTGGTTGCGGGAGCCTACAATGAGCAGTTCTTC. Translating it yields CASSLVAGAYNEQFF.

This clonotype appeared many times. J is TRBJ2-6 and V is TRBV27; D remains ambiguous. The ends were cut back, 3 bases at V and 0 bases at J, with 6 bases in the middle. The CDR3 contains 15 residues. Germline CDR1 MNHEY, CDR2 SMNVEV (reference sequence). The CDR3 DNA is TGTGCCAGCAGTTTCGAGCTCTCTGGGGCCAACGTCCTGACTTTC. Translation: CASSFELSGANVLTF.

Concerning this clonotype: One base away lies a much larger clone, so this may be a sequencing read error. The CDR3 coding sequence is TGTGCCAGTAGTATAGATTCGGGGTGGACCACCGGGGAGCTGTTTTTT. Translating gives CASSIDSGWTTGELFF. This sequence joins TRBV19 and TRBJ2-2; D is perhaps TRBD2 (5 bases). The germline V gene has CDR1 LNHDA and CDR2 SQIVND (reference sequence). This CDR3 contains 16 residues. The V end was cut by 0 bases, the J end by 4 bases, with 12 bases between. Based on the CDR3 plus reference TRBV19 and TRBJ2-2, the full variable domain is DGGITQSPKYLFRKEGQNVTLSCEQNLNHDAMYWYRQDPGQGLRLIYYSQIVNDFQKGDIAEGYSVSREKKESFPLTVTSAQKNPTAFYLCASSIDSGWTTGELFFGEGSRLTVL.

As regards this clonotype: This clone may be a read error of a much larger clone one base away. This rearrangement joins TRBV2 to TRBJ2-1, with 8 nucleotides matching TRBD2. J lost 6 bases, V lost 7 bases, and 2 bases had no gene match. There are 12 residues in the CDR3. Germline CDR1 reads SNHLY; CDR2 reads FYNNEI. The CDR3 DNA reads as TGTGCCAGCATTCGGGGGGGCAATGAGCAGTTCTTC. Amino acid sequence: CASIRGGNEQFF.

This clonotype was seen ten or more times. One junction end disagrees with the germline gene, perhaps due to a read error. The chain carries TRBV12-3 or TRBV12-4 and TRBJ2-7; possibly TRBD2 for D (5 bases). The CDR3 runs to 12 residues. CDR3 in DNA: TGTGCCAGCAGCTTAGCGCTCGACGAGCAGTACTTC. This sequence encodes CASSLALDEQYF.

This clonotype was counted many times. The chain joins TRBV5-1 to TRBJ2-3, with TRBD2 identical over 8 bases. The V gene's germline CDR1 is SGHRS and CDR2 YFSETQ. V trimming: 0 bases; J trimming: 3 bases; junction bases outside the gene matches: 3. CDR3 length: 15 amino acids. As DNA, the CDR3 is TGCGCCAGCAGCTTGGGACTAGCGATGACAGATACGCAGTATTTT. This encodes CASSLGLAMTDTQYF.

This clonotype was detected ten times or more. This chain links TRBV7-3 with TRBJ1-2; D is ambiguous. Germline loops: CDR1 SGHTA, CDR2 FQGTGA. The CDR3 contains 17 residues. Trimming removed 5 bases from V and 4 bases from J, with 23 bases in between. The CDR3 coding sequence is TGTGCCAGCAGCCAGCCCTTAATGACACGGCAAGTCTATGGCTACACCTTC. It specifies CASSQPLMTRQVYGYTF. The variable domain in full, with the rest retrieved from reference TRBV7-3 and TRBJ1-2, is GAGVSQTPSNKVTEKGKYVELRCDPISGHTALYWYRQSLGQGPEFLIYFQGTGAADDSGLPNDRFFAVRPEGSVSTLKIQRTERGDSAVYLCASSQPLMTRQVYGYTFGSGTRLTVV.

In regard to this clonotype: This CDR3 is missing its conserved last phenylalanine or tryptophan, likely due to a read error. Because the CDR3's place on the DNA is in doubt, the DNA is left out and the CDR3 is given as listed by TCRdb. J is TRBJ1-2 and V is TRBV6-6. The CDR3 is 17 residues long, counting both termini. Germline lookup yields CDR1 MNHNY and CDR2 SVGAGI (reference sequence). The CDR3 here is CASSYSDAEPSNHGNTL.

A single count supports this clonotype. The chain combines TRBV6-6 with TRBJ2-7; TRBD2 matches at 11 bases. The J call may not be correct, given that the DNA end is closer to TRBJ2-1. Looked up from germline, CDR1 is MNHNY and CDR2 is SVGAGI (reference sequence). The CDR3 sequence is 15 residues long. The DNA of the CDR3 is TGTGCCAGCATGGGGACTAGCGGCCCCCCCTACGAGCAGTTCTTC. Its translation: CASMGTSGPPYEQFF.

A remark on this clonotype: Given a much more abundant clone one base away, this may be a read error. The chain joins TRBV7-9 to TRBJ2-3; TRBD2 aligns across 11 bases. Per the germline V gene, CDR1 is SEHNR and CDR2 is FQNEAQ (reference sequence). The CDR3 totals 15 residues. The CDR3 DNA follows: TGTGCCGGCAGCCGGGGACTAGCGGGCACAGATACGCAGTATTTT. Amino acid sequence: CAGSRGLAGTDTQYF.

This clonotype was found many times. V gene TRBV3-1 combines with J gene TRBJ1-5; tentative D call: TRBD1 (5 bases). This CDR3 region has 14 residues. CDR1 is LGHDT, CDR2 YNNKEL, per germline (reference sequence). V dropped 4 bases and J dropped 0 bases, with 7 bases sitting between them. The CDR3 region is CASSPGHSNQPQHF. Written as DNA, the CDR3 is TGTGCCAGCAGCCCCGGACATAGCAATCAGCCCCAGCATTTT. Variable domain in full (rest from reference TRBV3-1 and TRBJ1-5): DTAVSQTPKYLVTQMGNDKSIKCEQNLGHDTMYWYKQDSKKFLKIMFSYNNKELIINETVPNRFSPKSPDKAHLNLHINSLELGDSAVYFCASSPGHSNQPQHFGDGTRLSIL.

This clonotype was detected many times. V usage is TRBV12-3 or TRBV12-4 and J usage is TRBJ1-1; 10 nucleotides agree with TRBD1. V lost 7 bases to trimming and J lost 5 bases; unmatched junction nucleotides: 13. The CDR3 loop spans 16 amino acids. CDR3: CASTRRQGAILTEAFF. The CDR3 DNA follows: TGTGCCAGCACCAGAAGACAGGGGGCCATTCTGACTGAAGCTTTCTTT.

The table lists this clonotype with many counts. The rearrangement uses TRBV6-1 and TRBJ2-7; 7 nucleotides align to TRBD1. V trimming: 2 bases; J trimming: 3 bases; junction bases outside the gene matches: 4. Germline values: CDR1 MNHNS, CDR2 SASEGT. This CDR3 is 14 amino acids long. The CDR3 is CASSENRQGYEQYF. The CDR3 coding sequence is TGTGCCAGCAGTGAAAACCGACAGGGCTACGAGCAGTACTTC.

At least ten counts were recorded for this clonotype. Written as DNA, the CDR3 is TGTGCCAGCAGTGAAAAGTTACCTCCCCTCCACTTT. It translates to CASSEKLPPLHF. This sequence joins TRBV2 and TRBJ1-6; the D is unclear. The V gene lost 2 bases and the J gene lost 13 bases, with 9 bases spanning the gap. This CDR3 has 12 amino acids. Germline V lookup: CDR1 SNHLY, CDR2 FYNNEI.

This clonotype appeared a few times. The chain links TRBV9 to TRBJ2-1; D possibly corresponds to TRBD1 (6 bases). Germline V lookup: CDR1 SGDLS, CDR2 YYNGEE. The ends were cut back, 3 bases at V and 0 bases at J, with 10 bases in the middle. The CDR3 has 15 amino acids. The CDR3 is CASSAGQSSYNEQFF. The CDR3 DNA reads as TGTGCCAGCAGCGCCGGACAGTCCTCCTACAATGAGCAGTTCTTC.

The chain combines TRBV29-1 with TRBJ2-5; D unclear. This CDR3 comprises 13 residues. Germline lookup yields CDR1 SQVTM and CDR2 ANQGSEA. V gave up 4 bases and J gave up 5 bases, with 14 bases separating them. This CDR3 is CSVVTGLGETQYF. Here the CDR3 DNA reads TGCAGCGTTGTAACGGGCCTGGGGGAGACCCAGTACTTC.

This clonotype was recorded at least ten times. The CDR3 region has the DNA TGTGCCAGCAGGGAGTCCCAGGCAGCGCTTAGCACAGATACGCAGTATTTT. Translating it yields CASRESQAALSTDTQYF. V is TRBV7-9 and J is TRBJ2-3; no firm D call. The CDR3 has 17 amino acids. Germline-derived CDR1 and CDR2 are SEHNR and FQNEAQ (reference sequence). V gave up 6 bases and J gave up 0 bases, with 19 bases separating them. Using reference TRBV7-9 and TRBJ2-3 for the parts outside the CDR3, the full variable domain is DTGVSQNPRHKITKRGQNVTFRCDPISEHNRLYWYRQTLGQGPEFLTYFQNEAQLEKSRLLSDRFSAERPKGSFSTLEIQRTEQGDSAMYLCASRESQAALSTDTQYFGPGTRLTVL.

With respect to this clonotype: An end of the junction does not agree with germline; a read error may underlie this. The J gene is TRBJ2-5, the V gene TRBV6-6; 13 nucleotides agree with TRBD2. The CDR3 sequence is 16 residues long. Germline-derived CDR1 and CDR2 are MNHNY and SVGAGI (reference sequence). The CDR3 DNA sequence: TGTGCCAGCAGCCAACTAGGGACTAGCGGGGTGGGGACCCTGTACTTC. Protein sequence: CASSQLGTSGVGTLYF.

This clonotype has ten or more counts. The chain uses TRBV12-3 or TRBV12-4 and TRBJ2-3; TRBD2 might be the D (5 bases). The V end lost 4 bases, the J end lost 2 bases, and 10 bases lay between the germline ends. This CDR3 is 14 amino acids long. CDR3 in amino acids: CASSWLGDTDTQYF. Written as DNA, the CDR3 is TGTGCCAGCAGTTGGCTCGGGGACACAGATACGCAGTATTTT.

J is TRBJ1-1 and V is TRBV20-1; possible D gene TRBD1, 5 bases. V lost 5 bases and J lost 3, with 19 bases in between. Germline V gives CDR1 DFQATT, CDR2 SNEGSKA (reference sequence). There are 15 residues in the CDR3. The CDR3 sequence: CSAPTGFSADTEAFF. Written as DNA, the CDR3 is TGCAGTGCTCCCACAGGTTTTTCGGCGGACACTGAAGCTTTCTTT.

This clonotype was seen repeatedly, ten times or more. The chain carries TRBV2 and TRBJ2-3; maybe TRBD1 (6 bases). Trimming took 3 bases from V and 2 from J, leaving 18 bases between them. Germline V gives CDR1 SNHLY, CDR2 FYNNEI. The CDR3 is 17 amino acids. For the CDR3, the DNA is TGTGCCAGCAGTGACCTCCCGGGACACTTATCCACAGATACGCAGTATTTT. Encoded protein: CASSDLPGHLSTDTQYF.

J is TRBJ1-5 and V is TRBV27, with 8 bases fitting TRBD1. The CDR3 is 16 residues long. V dropped 4 bases and J dropped 8; count of bases not matched to a gene: 13. In germline, CDR1 is MNHEY, CDR2 SMNVEV (reference sequence). The CDR3 loop reads CASSYRTGSLDEPQHF. CDR3 nucleotide sequence: TGTGCCAGCAGTTACAGGACAGGGTCCCTGGACGAGCCCCAGCATTTT.